This T cell receptor beta chain was observed in a study of cytomegalovirus exposure and HLA in healthy donors. General study points: According to the study, about 180 TCR beta chains were cytomegalovirus-associated. Later work showed greater clonal expansion in HLA-associated TCR beta chains than in equally common others.

The donors comprised healthy bone marrow donors. The CDR3 loop spans 15 amino acids. Per germline, CDR1 SGHTA and CDR2 FQGNSA. The ends lost 2 bases at V and 6 bases at J; junction bases unmatched: 6. Both 60 Vbeta primers and 13 Jbeta primers went into the PCR. The protocol was immunoSEQ multiplex PCR, while the TCRdb copy is restricted to in-frame clones and leaves out a portion. The repertoire holds 150,000 or so clones, with approximately 80% as singletons. As regards this clone: Its target is not known.

This clonotype was sampled from a man aged 45 to 65 in good health and CMV-seropositive. The specimen was PBMCs. The J gene is TRBJ2-1, the V gene TRBV7-2, with 8 bases fitting TRBD2. The CDR3 coding sequence is TGTGCCAGCAGCTTATTGCGGGGGGTCATCAATGAGCAGTTCTTC. Its protein product is CASSLLRGVINEQFF.